The 8 T cell receptor beta chains presented below share a single source sample, sequenced in a study of identifying expanded T cells in peripheral blood. Data came from immunoSEQ multiplex PCR; TCRdb stores just in-frame clones and leaves some out. In the table there are roughly 90,000 clones, roughly 84% of which are singletons. The sample was blood. All receptors derive from a person between 18 and 69 years old in good health.

The rearrangement links TRBV5-1 to TRBJ2-3; D not resolved. Germline values: CDR1 SGHRS, CDR2 YFSETQ. This CDR3 region has 12 residues. V was shortened by 4 bases and J by 4 bases, with 7 bases between the two germline ends. CDR3 in DNA: TGCGCCAGCAGCGTCTCTGCAGATACGCAGTATTTT. Amino acids: CASSVSADTQYF.

CDR3 coding DNA: TGTGCCTGGAGTTTCGGGGCGTCTAATGAAAAACTGTTTTTT. This codes for CAWSFGASNEKLFF. The chain recombines TRBV30 with TRBJ1-4, with D tentatively TRBD1 (5 bases). The CDR3 has 14 residues. Germline V gives CDR1 GTSNPN, CDR2 SVGIG (reference sequence). Trimming left V 2 bases short and J 3 bases short, with 10 bases between. The whole variable domain, filled in from reference TRBV30 and TRBJ1-4, reads SQTIHQWPATLVQPVGSPLSLECTVEGTSNPNLYWYRQAAGRGLQLLFYSVGIGQISSEVPQNLSASRPQDRQFILSSKKLLLSDSGFYLCAWSFGASNEKLFFGSGTQLSVL.

J is TRBJ1-5 and V is TRBV4-1; D gene uncertain. This CDR3 is built from 17 residues. Trimming removed 0 bases at V and 4 bases at J, with 16 bases between. Germline CDR1 and CDR2: MGHRA and YSYEKL. The CDR3 DNA is TGCGCCAGCAGCCAAGATCTTAAGGCCGGCGGGAATCAGCCCCAGCATTTT. Protein product: CASSQDLKAGGNQPQHF.

The V gene is TRBV27, the J gene TRBJ2-3; D may be TRBD2 (6 bases). The V gene's germline CDR1 is MNHEY and CDR2 SMNVEV (reference sequence). V lost 2 bases and J lost 0, with 6 bases in between. This CDR3 has 14 residues. CDR3 sequence: CASSLGGSTDTQYF. The CDR3 DNA is TGTGCCAGCAGTTTAGGGGGGAGCACAGATACGCAGTATTTT.

This clone was detected only a few times. The chain links TRBV4-3 to TRBJ2-1; the D gene is possibly TRBD1 (6 bases). The CDR3 length is 15 residues. Germline CDR1 reads LGHNA; CDR2 reads YSLEER. V lost 0 bases to trimming and J lost 7 bases, with 13 bases between them. The CDR3 loop is CASSQDLDRQNEQFF. In nucleotides, the CDR3 is TGCGCCAGCAGCCAAGATTTAGACAGGCAAAATGAGCAGTTCTTC.

The chain uses TRBV6-1 and TRBJ2-7; D is possibly TRBD1 (5 bases). With 3 bases removed from V and 3 bases from J, the gap between germline ends came to 15 bases. Per germline, CDR1 MNHNS and CDR2 SASEGT. This CDR3 contains 15 residues. The CDR3 sequence is CASSDSRQSYYEQYF. As DNA, the CDR3 is TGTGCCAGCAGTGACTCAAGACAGTCGTACTACGAGCAGTACTTC.

The chain combines TRBV2 with TRBJ1-6; D is undetermined. Germline values: CDR1 SNHLY, CDR2 FYNNEI. The CDR3 covers 17 residues. V was cut by 0 bases and J by 11 bases, with 20 bases left in between. The CDR3 sequence: CASSEALWEAQRTPLHF. DNA for the CDR3: TGTGCCAGCAGTGAAGCGCTTTGGGAAGCCCAAAGGACACCCCTCCACTTT.

This chain joins TRBV15 and TRBJ2-7, with 8 bases aligning to TRBD1. The V segment lost 3 bases and the J segment 4 bases; nucleotides outside the gene matches: 5. The germline gives CDR1 LNHNV, CDR2 YYDKDF (reference sequence). This CDR3 region has 14 residues. CDR3 residues: CATSSRDRLYEQYF. The CDR3 nucleotides read TGTGCCACCAGCAGCCGGGACAGGCTATACGAGCAGTACTTC.